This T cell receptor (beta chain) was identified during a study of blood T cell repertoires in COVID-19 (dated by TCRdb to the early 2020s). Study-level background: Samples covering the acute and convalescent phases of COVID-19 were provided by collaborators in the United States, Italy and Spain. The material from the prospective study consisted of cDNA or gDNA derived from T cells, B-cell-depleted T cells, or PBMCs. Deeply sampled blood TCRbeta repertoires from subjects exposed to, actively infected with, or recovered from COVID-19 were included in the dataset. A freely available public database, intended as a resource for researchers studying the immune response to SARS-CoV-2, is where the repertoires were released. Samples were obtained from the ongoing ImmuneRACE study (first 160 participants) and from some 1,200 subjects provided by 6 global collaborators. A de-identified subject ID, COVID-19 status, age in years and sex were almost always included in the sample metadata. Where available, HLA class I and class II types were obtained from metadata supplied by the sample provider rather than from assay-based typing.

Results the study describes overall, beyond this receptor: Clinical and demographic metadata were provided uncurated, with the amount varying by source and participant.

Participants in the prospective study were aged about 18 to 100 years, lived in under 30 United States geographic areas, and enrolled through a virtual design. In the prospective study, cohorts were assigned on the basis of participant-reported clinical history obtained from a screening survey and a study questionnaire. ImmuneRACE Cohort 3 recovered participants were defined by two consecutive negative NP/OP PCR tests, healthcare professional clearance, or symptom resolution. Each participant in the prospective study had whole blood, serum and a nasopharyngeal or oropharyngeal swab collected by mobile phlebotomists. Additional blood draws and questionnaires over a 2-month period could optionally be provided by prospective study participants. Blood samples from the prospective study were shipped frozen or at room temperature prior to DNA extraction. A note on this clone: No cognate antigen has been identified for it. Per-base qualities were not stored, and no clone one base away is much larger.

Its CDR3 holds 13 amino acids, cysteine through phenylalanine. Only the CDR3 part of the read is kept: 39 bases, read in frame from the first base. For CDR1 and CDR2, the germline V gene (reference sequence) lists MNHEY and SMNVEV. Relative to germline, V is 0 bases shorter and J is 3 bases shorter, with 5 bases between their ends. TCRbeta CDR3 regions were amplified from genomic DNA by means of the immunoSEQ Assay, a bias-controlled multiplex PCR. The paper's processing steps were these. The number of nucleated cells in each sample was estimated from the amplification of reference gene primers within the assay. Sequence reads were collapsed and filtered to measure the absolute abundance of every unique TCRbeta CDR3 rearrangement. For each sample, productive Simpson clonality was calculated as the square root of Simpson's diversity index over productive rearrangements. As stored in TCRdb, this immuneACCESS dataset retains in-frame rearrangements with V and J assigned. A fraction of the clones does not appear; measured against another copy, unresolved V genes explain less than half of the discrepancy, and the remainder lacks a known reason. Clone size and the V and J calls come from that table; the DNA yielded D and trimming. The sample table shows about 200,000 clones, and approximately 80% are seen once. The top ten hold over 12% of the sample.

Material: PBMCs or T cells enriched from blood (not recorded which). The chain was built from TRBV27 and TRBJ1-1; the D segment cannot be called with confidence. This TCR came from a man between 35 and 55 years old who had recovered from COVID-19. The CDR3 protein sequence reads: CASSLSIYTEAFF. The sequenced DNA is TGTGCCAGCAGTTTATCCATTTACACTGAAGCTTTCTTT.